This T cell receptor (beta chain) was found in a study of T cell changes during pregnancy in multiple sclerosis. V lost 7 bases and J lost 4, with 20 bases in between. CDR1 and CDR2 from the germline V gene are LNHDA and SQIVND (reference sequence). This CDR3 region has 16 residues. Method: immunoSEQ multiplex PCR; TCRdb's copy keeps in-frame clones and lacks some. The repertoire holds fewer than 45,000 clones, with around 89% as singletons. The specimen comprised CD8+ T cells from peripheral blood mononuclear cells, sampled after pregnancy. The V and J genes are TRBV19 and TRBJ1-5; D possibly corresponds to TRBD1 (5 bases). The source is a female donor in good health, enrolled as a control in a pregnancy study. In DNA form, the CDR3 reads TGTGCCAGTAAGGGGAACTCAGGGTATCGAAATCAGCCCCAGCATTTT. The encoded protein is CASKGNSGYRNQPQHF. Filled out from reference TRBV19 and TRBJ1-5, the complete variable domain reads DGGITQSPKYLFRKEGQNVTLSCEQNLNHDAMYWYRQDPGQGLRLIYYSQIVNDFQKGDIAEGYSVSREKKESFPLTVTSAQKNPTAFYLCASKGNSGYRNQPQHFGDGTRLSIL.